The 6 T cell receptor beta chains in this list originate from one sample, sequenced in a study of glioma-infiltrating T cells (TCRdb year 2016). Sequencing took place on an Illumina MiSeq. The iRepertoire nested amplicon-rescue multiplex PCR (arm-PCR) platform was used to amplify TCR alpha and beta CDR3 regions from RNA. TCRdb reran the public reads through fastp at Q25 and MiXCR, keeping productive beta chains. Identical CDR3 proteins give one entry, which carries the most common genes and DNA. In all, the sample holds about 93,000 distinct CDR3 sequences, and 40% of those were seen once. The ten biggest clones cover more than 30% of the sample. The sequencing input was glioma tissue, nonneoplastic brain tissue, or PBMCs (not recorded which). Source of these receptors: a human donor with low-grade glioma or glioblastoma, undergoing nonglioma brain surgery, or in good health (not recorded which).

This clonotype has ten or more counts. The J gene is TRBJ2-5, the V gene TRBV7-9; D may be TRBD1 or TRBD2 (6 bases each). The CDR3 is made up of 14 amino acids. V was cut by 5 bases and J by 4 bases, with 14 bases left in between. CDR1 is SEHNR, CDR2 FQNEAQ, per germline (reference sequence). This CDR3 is CASSRRRGGETQYF. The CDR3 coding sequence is TGTGCCAGCAGCAGACGCAGGGGAGGAGAGACCCAGTACTTC.

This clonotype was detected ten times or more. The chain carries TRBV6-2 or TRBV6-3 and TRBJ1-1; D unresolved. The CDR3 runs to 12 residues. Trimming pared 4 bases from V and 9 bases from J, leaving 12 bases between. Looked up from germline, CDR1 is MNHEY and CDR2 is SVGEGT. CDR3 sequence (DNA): TGTGCCAGCAGTTCCGGACGGACCAAAGCTTTCTTT. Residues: CASSSGRTKAFF.

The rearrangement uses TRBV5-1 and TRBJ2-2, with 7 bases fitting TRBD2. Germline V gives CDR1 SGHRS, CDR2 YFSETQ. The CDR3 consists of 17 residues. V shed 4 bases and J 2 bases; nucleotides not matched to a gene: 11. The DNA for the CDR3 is TGCGCCAGCAGCCCTAACTGGGGGGGAAGCAACACCGGGGAGCTGTTTTTT. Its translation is CASSPNWGGSNTGELFF.

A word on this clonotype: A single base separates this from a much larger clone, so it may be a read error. The chain's CDR3 is CAWSRPGPYTEAFF. DNA of the CDR3: TGTGCCTGGAGTAGGCCAGGGCCTTACACTGAAGCTTTCTTT. The chain recombines TRBV30 with TRBJ1-1, with D tentatively TRBD1 (5 bases). Germline CDR1 reads GTSNPN; CDR2 reads SVGIG (reference sequence). Trimming left V 2 bases short and J 3 bases short, with 13 bases between. The CDR3 is made up of 14 amino acids.

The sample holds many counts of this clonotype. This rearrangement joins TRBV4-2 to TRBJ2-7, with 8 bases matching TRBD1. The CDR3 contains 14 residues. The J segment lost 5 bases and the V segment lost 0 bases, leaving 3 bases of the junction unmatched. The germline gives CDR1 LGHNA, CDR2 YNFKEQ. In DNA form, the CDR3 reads TGTGCCAGCAGCCAAGACAGGGGGCATAACGAGCAGTACTTC. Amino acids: CASSQDRGHNEQYF.

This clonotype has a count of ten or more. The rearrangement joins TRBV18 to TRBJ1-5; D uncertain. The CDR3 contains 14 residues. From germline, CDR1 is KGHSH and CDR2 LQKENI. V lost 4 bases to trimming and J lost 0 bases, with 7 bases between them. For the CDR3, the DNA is TGTGCCAGCTCACTTCAACATAGCAATCAGCCCCAGCATTTT. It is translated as CASSLQHSNQPQHF.